The text below deals with one T cell receptor beta chain. CDR3 size: 16 residues. Per germline, CDR1 MNHGY and CDR2 SVAAGI. The V segment lost 2 bases and the J segment 7 bases; nucleotides outside the gene matches: 8. This table comes from immunoSEQ multiplex PCR, and its TCRdb copy is limited to in-frame clones, with some not included. This table holds under 70,000 clones, 91% found once. This record belongs to a study of T cell changes during pregnancy in multiple sclerosis. The clonotype was recovered from a female donor in good health, enrolled as a control in a pregnancy study. The specimen was peripheral blood, collected after pregnancy. This rearrangement joins TRBV6-9 to TRBJ1-6; 7 bases are shared with TRBD1. The CDR3 nucleotides are TGTGCCAGCAGTTATCCGACCGGAGGGGGCAATTCACCCCTCCACTTT. Its translation: CASSYPTGGGNSPLHF.